The TCR beta chain under discussion was sequenced for a study of tumour-infiltrating T cells in Burkitt lymphoma. Study context: Repertoire clonality predicted overall and progression-free survival.

The germline gives CDR1 SQVTM, CDR2 ANQGSEA. CDR3 size: 13 residues. Between the trimmed V and J ends, which lost 3 bases and 3 bases, there was a span of 11 bases. Sequenced by immunoSEQ multiplex PCR; TCRdb stores in-frame clones only, minus some. The sample records fewer than 20,000 clones, about 80% being singletons. The chain recombines TRBV29-1 with TRBJ1-2, with D possibly matching TRBD1 (5 bases). Sequenced sample: tumor tissue. The clonotype comes from a human donor with diffuse large B-cell lymphoma. The CDR3 DNA reads TGCAGCGTTGACAGCAGGGAGTACTATGGCTACACCTTC. Protein product: CSVDSREYYGYTF.